These 30 T cell receptor beta chains were sequenced from one sample in a study of T cell responses to AZD1222 COVID-19 vaccine. TCRdb's copy holds only in-frame clones and misses some; the assay was immunoSEQ multiplex PCR. The sample gives approximately 140,000 clones, about 93% of which show up once; around 1.9% is in the top ten. The sequenced sample was peripheral blood, obtained on day 0 of AZD1222 vaccination. These receptors were obtained from an adult in good health.

The J gene is TRBJ1-4, the V gene TRBV30; possibly TRBD1 for D (6 bases). The ends were cut back, 0 bases at V and 0 bases at J, with 14 bases in the middle. The germline V gene has CDR1 GTSNPN and CDR2 SVGIG (reference sequence). The CDR3 has 17 residues. The CDR3 nucleotides read TGTGCCTGGAGTGTACGGTTGGGGGCGACAACTAATGAAAAACTGTTTTTT. This sequence encodes CAWSVRLGATTNEKLFF.

The V and J genes are TRBV10-3 and TRBJ1-5; no reliable D call. Germline CDR1 and CDR2: ENHRY and SYGVKD. The CDR3 has 13 residues. Trimming cost V 4 bases and J 5 bases, with 9 bases left between them. CDR3 bases: TGTGCCATCAGTGTCCAGGTTGATCAGCCCCAGCATTTT. This translates into CAISVQVDQPQHF.

The rearrangement joins TRBV9 to TRBJ2-3; 7 bases fit TRBD2. Trimming cost V 2 bases and J 1 base; bases outside gene matches: 10. The CDR3 extends over 17 amino acids. Germline V CDR1 and CDR2: SGDLS, YYNGEE. The CDR3 nucleotides are TGTGCCAGCAGCGTTACTACTAGCGCCTCGGGCACAGATACGCAGTATTTT. This sequence encodes CASSVTTSASGTDTQYF.

V usage is TRBV6-8 and J usage is TRBJ1-1; a weak D match, TRBD1 (6 bases). The germline CDR1 and CDR2 sequences are MNHGY and SAAAGT. V lost 2 bases and J lost 0, with 13 bases in between. The CDR3 loop spans 16 amino acids. CDR3 bases: TGTGCCAGCAGTTACACCATCAGGGGCCTGAACACTGAAGCTTTCTTT. Its translation is CASSYTIRGLNTEAFF.

The chain employs TRBV11-2 and TRBJ2-5, with 7 bases aligning to TRBD1. The CDR3 contains 14 residues. V dropped 0 bases and J dropped 7; count of bases not matched to a gene: 5. CDR1 and CDR2 (germline): SGHAT, FQNNGV. The CDR3 sequence: CASSLETGYGTQYF. CDR3 in DNA: TGTGCCAGCAGCTTAGAGACAGGGTACGGGACCCAGTACTTC.

The CDR3 DNA follows: TGCGCCAGCAGTGAACGCTTGGGTGGTGAAAAACTGTTTTTT. Protein sequence: CASSERLGGEKLFF. The V and J genes are TRBV10-2 and TRBJ1-4; D call uncertain. Germline values: CDR1 WSHSY, CDR2 SAAADI. This CDR3 has 14 amino acids. Trimming left V 3 bases short and J 7 bases short, with 12 bases between.

V and J are TRBV19 and TRBJ1-1; 9 bases are shared with TRBD1. Germline V gene data show CDR1 as LNHDA and CDR2 as SQIVND (reference sequence). V shed 8 bases, J shed 1 base, and the junction held 2 bases outside the gene matches. The CDR3 is 13 amino acids. The CDR3 protein is CASGDRANTEAFF. The CDR3 bases are TGTGCCAGTGGGGACAGGGCGAACACTGAAGCTTTCTTT.

The chain has TRBV21-1 and TRBJ2-3; the listed D gene, TRBD1, was not tested against the DNA. TRBV21-1 is classified as a pseudogene. This CDR3 region has 17 residues. CDR3 in DNA: TGTGCCAGCAGCAAAGGGGAGAGGGACAGGGGTCGAGATACGCAGTATTTT. Residues: CASSKGERDRGRDTQYF.

In its sample, this clone was seen once. The sample has other DNA sequences that encode this CDR3 too. The chain uses TRBV9 and TRBJ2-1, with no clear D. This CDR3 is built from 12 residues. Germline V gene lookup returns CDR1 SGDLS and CDR2 YYNGEE. V was pared by 0 bases and J by 9 bases, with 7 bases between. The CDR3 sequence: CASSVVGSEQFF. The CDR3 DNA follows: TGTGCCAGCAGCGTAGTTGGTAGTGAGCAGTTCTTC.

The chain joins TRBV5-1 to TRBJ2-7; 7 positions match TRBD1. Germline assignment: CDR1 SGHRS and CDR2 YFSETQ. The CDR3 spans 16 residues. V gave up 0 bases and J gave up 2 bases; unmatched junction bases: 8. CDR3 in amino acids: CASSLAMGTATYEQYF. CDR3 coding DNA: TGCGCCAGCAGCTTGGCTATGGGGACAGCCACCTACGAGCAGTACTTC.

Only a few counts were recorded for this clone. V usage is TRBV18 and J usage is TRBJ2-1; no reliable D call. The CDR3 is 15 residues long. Germline V CDR1 and CDR2: KGHSH, LQKENI. V dropped 6 bases and J dropped 7 bases, with 19 bases sitting between them. This CDR3 is CASSQILEKGNEQFF. In DNA, the CDR3 is TGTGCCAGCTCCCAGATTCTGGAAAAAGGTAATGAGCAGTTCTTC.

The rearrangement uses TRBV5-4 and TRBJ1-2; D is perhaps TRBD1 (5 bases). The CDR3 extends over 14 amino acids. Germline values: CDR1 SGHNT, CDR2 YYREEE (reference sequence). The V gene lost 0 bases and the J gene lost 4 bases, with 10 bases spanning the gap. CDR3 sequence (DNA): TGTGCCAGCAGCTTGGACGGGGGTAGCTATGGCTACACCTTC. Protein product: CASSLDGGSYGYTF.

The gene calls are TRBV5-8 and TRBJ1-2; D ambiguous. The germline V gene has CDR1 SGHTS and CDR2 YDEGEE. Deletions cut 2 bases from V and 2 bases from J, with 10 bases between. The CDR3 is 14 residues long. This CDR3 reads CASSLQGGNYGYTF. The CDR3 DNA is TGTGCCAGCAGCTTACAAGGAGGGAACTATGGCTACACCTTC.

The chain uses TRBV6-5 and TRBJ1-6; 8 positions match TRBD1. V lost 6 bases to trimming and J lost 10 bases; unmatched junction nucleotides: 11. This CDR3 spans 15 amino acids. In germline, CDR1 is MNHEY, CDR2 SVGAGI. The CDR3 sequence: CASRRTGSGESPLHF. CDR3 bases: TGTGCCAGCAGGCGGACAGGGAGTGGGGAATCACCCCTCCACTTT.

The chain employs TRBV11-1 and TRBJ1-6; possible D gene TRBD1, 5 bases. This CDR3 contains 15 residues. CDR1 and CDR2 (germline): SGHAT, FQDESV (reference sequence). Trimming pared 6 bases from V and 9 bases from J, leaving 18 bases between. CDR3 in amino acids: CASSSTTGVGSPLHF. As DNA, the CDR3 is TGTGCCAGCAGTTCCACGACGGGGGTGGGTTCACCCCTCCACTTT.

The genes are TRBV7-2 and TRBJ1-1; D not certain. The germline V gene has CDR1 SGHTA and CDR2 FQGNSA. This CDR3 has 14 amino acids. Trimming stripped 3 bases from V and 5 bases from J, with 13 bases between. The CDR3 DNA is TGTGCCAGCAGCTTCGGAGGGCGCATGACTGAAGCTTTCTTT. It codes for CASSFGGRMTEAFF.

This chain uses TRBV4-1 with TRBJ1-4, with D uncertain. V lost 5 bases and J lost 6, with 13 bases in between. The CDR3 runs 14 residues. The germline V gene encodes CDR1 MGHRA and CDR2 YSYEKL. The CDR3 sequence is CASSTGKGDEKLFF. The CDR3 nucleotides read TGCGCCAGCAGCACCGGAAAGGGTGATGAAAAACTGTTTTTT.

The chain combines TRBV6-1 with TRBJ1-1; D uncertain. The ends were cut back, 1 base at V and 1 base at J, with 4 bases in the middle. Germline V gives CDR1 MNHNS, CDR2 SASEGT. The CDR3 is 13 residues long. CDR3 protein: CASSEDGNTEAFF. For the CDR3, the DNA is TGTGCCAGCAGTGAAGACGGGAACACTGAAGCTTTCTTT.

The J gene is TRBJ2-7, the V gene TRBV5-1; D uncertain. CDR1 and CDR2 (germline): SGHRS, YFSETQ. The CDR3 loop spans 14 amino acids. Trimming left V 4 bases short and J 0 bases short, with 11 bases between. The chain's CDR3 is CASSPASSSYEQYF. CDR3 nucleotide sequence: TGCGCCAGCAGCCCCGCCTCGAGCTCCTACGAGCAGTACTTC.

The V gene is TRBV7-2, the J gene TRBJ2-1; 7 nucleotides match TRBD2. This CDR3 has 14 residues. Germline loops: CDR1 SGHTA, CDR2 FQGNSA. The V gene end was trimmed by 9 bases and the J gene end by 3 bases; junction bases not matched to a gene: 8. CDR3 loop: CASGAGRNYNEQFF. Written as DNA, the CDR3 is TGTGCCAGTGGAGCGGGACGGAACTACAATGAGCAGTTCTTC. The full variable domain, in which reference TRBV7-2 and TRBJ2-1 provide the parts outside the CDR3, is GAGVSQSPSNKVTEKGKDVELRCDPISGHTALYWYRQSLGQGLEFLIYFQGNSAPDKSGLPSDRFSAERTGGSVSTLTIQRTQQEDSAVYLCASGAGRNYNEQFFGPGTRLTVL.

This sequence joins TRBV7-2 and TRBJ1-1; D unresolved. Trimming removed 0 bases from V and 4 bases from J, with 9 bases in between. Germline-derived CDR1 and CDR2 are SGHTA and FQGNSA. The CDR3 covers 14 residues. CDR3 residues: CASSLAQGITEAFF. The DNA of the CDR3 is TGTGCCAGCAGCTTAGCGCAAGGGATCACTGAAGCTTTCTTT.

The chain couples TRBV9 to TRBJ2-3; 15 bases line up with TRBD2. Germline CDR1 and CDR2: SGDLS and YYNGEE. The CDR3 has 17 residues. V trimming: 0 bases; J trimming: 6 bases; junction bases outside the gene matches: 5. The CDR3 bases are TGTGCCAGCAGCGTAGTTGGACTAGCGGGGGGGACGGATACGCAGTATTTT. This encodes CASSVVGLAGGTDTQYF. Filled out from reference TRBV9 and TRBJ2-3, the complete variable domain reads DSGVTQTPKHLITATGQRVTLRCSPRSGDLSVYWYQQSLDQGLQFLIQYYNGEERAKGNILERFSAQQFPDLHSELNLSSLELGDSALYFCASSVVGLAGGTDTQYFGPGTRLTVL.

This chain connects TRBV6-5 to TRBJ2-3, with D hard to call. Germline V gene lookup returns CDR1 MNHEY and CDR2 SVGAGI. The ends were cut back, 0 bases at V and 2 bases at J, with 6 bases in the middle. The CDR3 has 14 residues. This CDR3 reads CASSYSFLTDTQYF. DNA of the CDR3: TGTGCCAGCAGTTACTCGTTCCTCACAGATACGCAGTATTTT.

The V and J genes are TRBV2 and TRBJ1-1, with TRBD1 matching over 9 bases. Germline CDR1 SNHLY, CDR2 FYNNEI. This CDR3 comprises 13 residues. Trimming at V came to 6 bases and at J to 6 bases, leaving 5 bases not matched to a gene. CDR3 nucleotides: TGTGCCAGCAGCCTGACAGGGGGATCTGAAGCTTTCTTT. It yields the protein CASSLTGGSEAFF.

The chain employs TRBV11-3 and TRBJ2-2, with D hard to call. The V and J ends lost 4 bases and 6 bases respectively, with 9 bases between them. This CDR3 region has 13 residues. CDR1 is SGHNT and CDR2 is YENEEA in the germline V gene. The CDR3, as DNA: TGTGCCAGCAGCTGGCCCGAGTCCGGGGAGCTGTTTTTT. It specifies CASSWPESGELFF. Full variable domain (outside the CDR3, taken from reference TRBV11-3 and TRBJ2-2): EAGVVQSPRYKIIEKKQPVAFWCNPISGHNTLYWYLQNLGQGPELLIRYENEEAVDDSQLPKDRFSAERLKGVDSTLKIQPAELGDSAVYLCASSWPESGELFFGEGSRLTVL.

The J gene is TRBJ1-2, the V gene TRBV2; weak D call: TRBD1 (6 bases). This CDR3 region has 19 residues. Germline CDR1 reads SNHLY; CDR2 reads FYNNEI. With 4 bases removed from V and 5 bases from J, the gap between germline ends came to 29 bases. The CDR3 bases are TGTGCCAGCAGTGTCCCAAAGTCCGGGACACAACCCCGCTATTATGGCTACACCTTC. Translating gives CASSVPKSGTQPRYYGYTF.

A note on this clone: Other DNA sequences of this sample code for an identical CDR3. V and J are TRBV12-3 or TRBV12-4 and TRBJ1-1, with D perhaps TRBD1 (5 bases). Trimming took off 2 bases at V and 1 base at J, with 5 bases between the two ends. This CDR3 is built from 13 residues. The CDR3 here is CASSLRGNTEAFF. CDR3 nucleotide sequence: TGTGCCAGCAGTTTAAGGGGGAACACTGAAGCTTTCTTT.

The chain is built from TRBV11-2 and TRBJ2-7; the match to TRBD1 covers 7 bases. The CDR3 totals 15 residues. CDR1 is SGHAT, CDR2 FQNNGV, per germline. With 3 bases clipped from V and 1 base from J, the junction kept 6 bases outside the gene matches. CDR3 DNA: TGTGCCAGCAGCTTGGGACAGCTCAAGTCCTACGAGCAGTACTTC. Translating gives CASSLGQLKSYEQYF.

The V call is TRBV19, the J call TRBJ2-3; 12 bases align to TRBD2. The CDR3 contains 16 residues. With 4 bases clipped from V and 1 base from J, the junction kept 3 bases outside the gene matches. Germline values: CDR1 LNHDA, CDR2 SQIVND (reference sequence). CDR3 sequence (DNA): TGTGCCAGTAGTACAAGACTAGCGGGGGGCACAGATACGCAGTATTTT. It codes for CASSTRLAGGTDTQYF.

The chain recombines TRBV2 with TRBJ1-6; no reliable D call. Per germline, CDR1 SNHLY and CDR2 FYNNEI. The CDR3 has 15 amino acids. V was trimmed by 4 bases and J by 0 bases, leaving 7 bases between them. The CDR3 nucleotides are TGTGCCAGCAGTGTGGCATCCTCCTATAATTCACCCCTCCACTTT. This codes for CASSVASSYNSPLHF.